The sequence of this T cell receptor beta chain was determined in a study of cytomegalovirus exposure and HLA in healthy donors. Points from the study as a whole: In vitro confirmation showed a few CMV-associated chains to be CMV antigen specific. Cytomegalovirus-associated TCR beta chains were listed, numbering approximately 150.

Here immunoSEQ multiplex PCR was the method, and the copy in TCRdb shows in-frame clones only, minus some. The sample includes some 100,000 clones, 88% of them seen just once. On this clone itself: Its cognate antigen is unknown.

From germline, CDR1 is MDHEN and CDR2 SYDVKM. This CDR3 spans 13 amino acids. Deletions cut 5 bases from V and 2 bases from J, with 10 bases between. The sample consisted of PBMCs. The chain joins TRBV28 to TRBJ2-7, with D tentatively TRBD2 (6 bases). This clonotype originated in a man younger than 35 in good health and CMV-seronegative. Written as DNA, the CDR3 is TGTGCCAGCAGTCAGACTAGAACCTACGAGCAGTACTTC. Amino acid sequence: CASSQTRTYEQYF.